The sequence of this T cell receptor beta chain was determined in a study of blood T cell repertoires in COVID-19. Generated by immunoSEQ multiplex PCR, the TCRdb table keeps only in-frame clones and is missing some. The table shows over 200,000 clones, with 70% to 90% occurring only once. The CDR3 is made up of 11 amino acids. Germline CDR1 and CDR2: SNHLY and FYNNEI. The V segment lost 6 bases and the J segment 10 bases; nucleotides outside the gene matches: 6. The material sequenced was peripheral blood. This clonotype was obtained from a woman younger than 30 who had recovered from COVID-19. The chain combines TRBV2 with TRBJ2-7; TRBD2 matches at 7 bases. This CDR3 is CASRGGSTQYF. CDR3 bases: TGTGCCAGCAGGGGCGGGAGTACTCAGTACTTC.